The clone carrying this T cell receptor beta chain has more than one count but fewer than ten. Its antigen is undetermined. These data belong to a study of T cells in Graves' hyperthyroidism and ophthalmopathy. Study results and limitations: Blood also showed most of the thyroid clonotypes that were expanded above 0.001. Using 13 V-J features, a model discriminated ophthalmopathy from stable hyperthyroidism. Median prediction lead before ophthalmopathy onset was six to eight months with the model.

Per germline, CDR1 LGHDT and CDR2 YNNKEL (reference sequence). This CDR3 has 15 amino acids. Trimming took 4 bases from V and 5 from J; bases not matched to a gene: 5. The source of the PBMCs was approximately 10 ml of fresh peripheral blood. TCR beta CDR3 regions were amplified from RNA transcripts. In the first-round RT-PCR of the TCR CDR3, the HTBI primer set was used. Using its own MiXCR run on the multiplex PCR reads, TCRdb lists one record per CDR3 protein. This sample carries approximately 570,000 distinct CDR3 sequences, roughly 21% of them seen once, and the ten largest clones take roughly 47%.

This chain links TRBV3-1 with TRBJ2-1; 10 bases fit TRBD2. Sequenced input: blood. This receptor was taken from a man in his forties or fifties with Graves' ophthalmopathy. In DNA, the CDR3 is TGTGCCAGCAGCCCCCTAGCGGGAGATCACAATGAGCAGTTCTTC. This sequence encodes CASSPLAGDHNEQFF.